This section outlines one T cell receptor (beta chain) sequence together with its context. The antigen remains undetermined. Germline V gene data show CDR1 as SEHNR and CDR2 as FQNEAQ (reference sequence). The ends were cut back, 4 bases at V and 4 bases at J, with 10 bases in the middle. The CDR3 is 13 residues long. The PCR was carried out with 60 Vbeta primers and 13 Jbeta primers. Using immunoSEQ multiplex PCR, the repertoire was profiled, and TCRdb retains in-frame clones only, with some absent. The table lists roughly 160,000 clones, 75% of them singletons. The data originate from a study of cytomegalovirus exposure and HLA in healthy donors. Broader study findings: With further analysis later on, most CMV-associated TCR beta chains appeared HLA-restricted. The likely origin of a cluster of highly shared sequence variants was a sequencing artifact. Accurate prediction of HLA-A and HLA-B alleles (for most subjects) was reportedly achieved from TCR beta sequences. In an earlier analysis, about 87% or about 30%: the productive usage of most TCR beta V segments.

This clonotype was obtained from a woman in her thirties or forties in good health and CMV-seropositive. The rearrangement links TRBV7-9 to TRBJ1-1; D is possibly TRBD1 (5 bases). The material sequenced was PBMCs. This chain's CDR3 is CASSSGLVTEAFF. CDR3 in DNA: TGTGCCAGCAGCTCAGGGTTGGTCACTGAAGCTTTCTTT. Filled out from reference TRBV7-9 and TRBJ1-1, the complete variable domain reads DTGVSQNPRHKITKRGQNVTFRCDPISEHNRLYWYRQTLGQGPEFLTYFQNEAQLEKSRLLSDRFSAERPKGSFSTLEIQRTEQGDSAMYLCASSSGLVTEAFFGQGTRLTVV.